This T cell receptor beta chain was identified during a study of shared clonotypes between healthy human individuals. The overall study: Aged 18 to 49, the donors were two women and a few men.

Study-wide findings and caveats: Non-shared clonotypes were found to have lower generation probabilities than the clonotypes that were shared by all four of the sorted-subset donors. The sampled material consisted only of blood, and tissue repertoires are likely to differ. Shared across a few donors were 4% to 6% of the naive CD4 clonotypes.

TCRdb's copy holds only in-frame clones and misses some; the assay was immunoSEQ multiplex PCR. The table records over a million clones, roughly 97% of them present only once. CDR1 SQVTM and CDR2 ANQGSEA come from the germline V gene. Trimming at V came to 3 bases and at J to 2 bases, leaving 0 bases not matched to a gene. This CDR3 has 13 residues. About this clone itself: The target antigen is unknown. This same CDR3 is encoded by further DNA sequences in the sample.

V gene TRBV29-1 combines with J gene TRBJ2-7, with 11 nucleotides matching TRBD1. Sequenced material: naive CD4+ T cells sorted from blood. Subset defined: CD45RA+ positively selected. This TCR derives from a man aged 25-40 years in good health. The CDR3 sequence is CSVEGQGAYEQYF. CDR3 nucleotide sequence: TGCAGCGTTGAGGGACAGGGGGCCTACGAGCAGTACTTC.